This T cell receptor (beta chain) was sequenced during a study of T cell responses to AZD1222 COVID-19 vaccine. Study-wide findings and caveats: Donors were chiefly white British, with a greater number of females, and clonal diversity was perhaps underestimated. Spike-specific TCR breadth and depth rose after two AZD1222 doses. It was only after the peak T cell response that any repertoires were sampled.

The germline gives CDR1 LNHDA, CDR2 SQIVND (reference sequence). The CDR3 totals 16 residues. The V segment lost 7 bases and the J segment 1 base; nucleotides outside the gene matches: 8. Remarks on this clone: Its specificity is unknown.

The repertoire was sequenced with immunoSEQ multiplex PCR; TCRdb's copy has only in-frame clones and lacks some. Found here are 85,000 to 100,000 clones, 85% to 95% of them singletons; the top ten hold over 9.5%. This material consisted of peripheral blood, taken on day 0 of AZD1222 vaccination. This receptor was obtained from an adult in good health. The V gene is TRBV19, the J gene TRBJ2-1, with TRBD2 matching over 9 bases. The CDR3 DNA reads as TGTGCCAGTATGGGGCGGCGGGAGGGGTCCTACAATGAGCAGTTCTTC. Its protein product is CASMGRREGSYNEQFF.